This entry lists 24 T cell receptor beta chains sequenced from one sample in a study of blood T cell repertoires in COVID-19. TCRdb's table, derived via immunoSEQ multiplex PCR, lists solely in-frame clones and lacks some. The sample consists of roughly 240,000 clones, 70% to 90% of them appearing once. Sequencing used PBMCs or T cells enriched from blood (not recorded which). These receptor sequences come from a man over 45 who had been exposed to COVID-19.

The chain employs TRBV30 and TRBJ1-4; unclear D gene. The CDR3 spans 13 residues. The germline CDR1 and CDR2 sequences are GTSNPN and SVGIG (reference sequence). The germline V and J ends were trimmed by 0 bases and 13 bases, with 15 bases remaining between them. CDR3 sequence: CAWSVGGGLGLFF. The CDR3 DNA reads as TGTGCCTGGAGTGTAGGCGGCGGTCTCGGACTGTTTTTT. Full variable domain (missing parts from reference TRBV30 and TRBJ1-4): SQTIHQWPATLVQPVGSPLSLECTVEGTSNPNLYWYRQAAGRGLQLLFYSVGIGQISSEVPQNLSASRPQDRQFILSSKKLLLSDSGFYLCAWSVGGGLGLFFGSGTQLSVL.

This sequence joins TRBV10-3 and TRBJ1-5, with D possibly TRBD1 on 5 matching bases. The CDR3 is 13 residues long. Germline assignment: CDR1 ENHRY and CDR2 SYGVKD. Trimming cost V 10 bases and J 4 bases, with 14 bases left between them. CDR3 coding DNA: TGTGCCACAACCCGGGACTTAAATCAGCCCCAGCATTTT. Residues: CATTRDLNQPQHF.

The chain has TRBV9 and TRBJ1-6, with D uncertain. The CDR3 covers 14 residues. CDR1 and CDR2 from the germline V gene are SGDLS and YYNGEE. V was cut by 5 bases and J by 0 bases, with 6 bases left in between. The CDR3 DNA reads TGTGCCAGCAGTATCGGCTCCTATAATTCACCCCTCCACTTT. Protein product: CASSIGSYNSPLHF.

The rearrangement uses TRBV2 and TRBJ1-1, with 12 bases that match TRBD1. The V and J ends lost 9 bases and 0 bases, in that order; junction bases with no gene match: 14. The germline V gene encodes CDR1 SNHLY and CDR2 FYNNEI. The CDR3 totals 18 residues. The CDR3 protein is CASNTLSGTGGLNTEAFF. The CDR3 coding sequence is TGTGCCAGTAATACCTTATCCGGGACAGGGGGCTTGAACACTGAAGCTTTCTTT.

The V call is TRBV5-1, the J call TRBJ2-2; no clear D. The ends were cut back, 2 bases at V and 2 bases at J, with 7 bases in the middle. This CDR3 spans 14 amino acids. The germline V gene has CDR1 SGHRS and CDR2 YFSETQ. As DNA, the CDR3 is TGCGCCAGCAGCTTATCACTTAACACCGGGGAGCTGTTTTTT. It encodes CASSLSLNTGELFF.

The chain combines TRBV7-9 with TRBJ2-4; 10 nucleotides agree with TRBD2. The V segment lost 5 bases and the J segment 0 bases; nucleotides outside the gene matches: 10. The V gene's germline CDR1 is SEHNR and CDR2 FQNEAQ (reference sequence). This CDR3 is 18 amino acids long. The CDR3, as DNA: TGTGCCAGCAGCCAAGAAGGACTAGCGGTTTTAGCCAAAAACATTCAGTACTTC. Encoded protein: CASSQEGLAVLAKNIQYF.

The chain employs TRBV28 and TRBJ1-5, with 9 bases lining up with TRBD1. Germline CDR1 is MDHEN and CDR2 is SYDVKM. Losses at the gene ends were 6 bases for V and 6 bases for J; bases not matched to a gene: 6. The CDR3 is 14 amino acids. CDR3: CASRKWDRVQPQHF. CDR3 bases: TGTGCCAGCAGGAAGTGGGACAGGGTTCAGCCCCAGCATTTT. Together with reference TRBV28 and TRBJ1-5, the CDR3 gives the full variable domain: DVKVTQSSRYLVKRTGEKVFLECVQDMDHENMFWYRQDPGLGLRLIYFSYDVKMKEKGDIPEGYSVSREKKERFSLILESASTNQTSMYLCASRKWDRVQPQHFGDGTRLSIL.

This chain connects TRBV29-1 to TRBJ1-1; D gene uncertain. The CDR3 has 14 residues. Per the germline V gene, CDR1 is SQVTM and CDR2 is ANQGSEA. Trimming left V 4 bases short and J 3 bases short, with 15 bases between. The CDR3 loop reads CSVAPNGGDTEAFF. The CDR3 DNA sequence: TGCAGCGTTGCCCCGAACGGTGGTGACACTGAAGCTTTCTTT.

The chain joins TRBV5-4 to TRBJ2-1; 9 positions match TRBD1. CDR1 is SGHNT and CDR2 is YYREEE in the germline V gene (reference sequence). The CDR3 runs to 20 residues. V lost 4 bases and J lost 0; bases outside the gene matches: 17. The CDR3: CASSLRTGALRYYSYNEQFF. Written as DNA, the CDR3 is TGTGCCAGCAGCCTACGGACAGGGGCGCTACGTTACTACTCCTACAATGAGCAGTTCTTC.

This chain connects TRBV5-6 to TRBJ2-7; TRBD2 aligns across 10 bases. V dropped 4 bases and J dropped 4; count of bases not matched to a gene: 5. Looked up from germline, CDR1 is SGHDT and CDR2 is YYEEEE. The CDR3 totals 14 residues. CDR3: CASSTGLAAYEQYV. In nucleotides, the CDR3 is TGTGCCAGCAGCACCGGACTAGCGGCGTACGAGCAGTACGTC.

This clone was detected only once. The chain uses TRBV19 and TRBJ1-5; TRBD1 might be the D (5 bases). The V end was cut by 7 bases, the J end by 1 base, with 17 bases between. Germline-derived CDR1 and CDR2 are LNHDA and SQIVND (reference sequence). The CDR3 contains 16 residues. CDR3 in DNA: TGTGCCAGTACCCGGGGCGGGATAGTGAGCAATCAGCCCCAGCATTTT. Amino acids: CASTRGGIVSNQPQHF.

The table lists this clone with a count of one. This chain links TRBV5-1 with TRBJ2-7; D is perhaps TRBD1 (5 bases). The length of the CDR3 is 13 residues. CDR1 and CDR2 from the germline V gene are SGHRS and YFSETQ. V was pared by 0 bases and J by 2 bases, with 6 bases between. CDR3 loop: CASSLEGTYEQYV. Written as DNA, the CDR3 is TGCGCCAGCAGCTTGGAGGGGACCTACGAGCAGTACGTC.

This chain uses TRBV5-1 with TRBJ1-1; 7 bases align to TRBD1. From germline, CDR1 is SGHRS and CDR2 YFSETQ. Losses at the gene ends were 5 bases for V and 0 bases for J; bases not matched to a gene: 4. This CDR3 comprises 14 residues. The CDR3 is CASRQQGMNTEAFF. The DNA for the CDR3 is TGCGCCAGCAGACAACAGGGGATGAACACTGAAGCTTTCTTT.

The chain combines TRBV29-1 with TRBJ2-1, with D maybe TRBD2 (5 bases). The ends were cut back, 6 bases at V and 8 bases at J, with 14 bases in the middle. The CDR3 is 12 amino acids. From germline, CDR1 is SQVTM and CDR2 ANQGSEA. CDR3 amino acids: CSVTWAGDEQFF. As DNA, the CDR3 is TGCAGCGTCACCTGGGCCGGGGATGAGCAGTTCTTC.

This chain joins TRBV28 and TRBJ2-7, with D possibly being TRBD2 (5 bases). Germline CDR1 MDHEN, CDR2 SYDVKM. The CDR3 spans 14 residues. V lost 2 bases and J lost 4, with 12 bases in between. The CDR3 DNA reads as TGTGCCAGCAGTTTAGGTAGTCCGGGATACGAGCAGTACGTC. Translated: CASSLGSPGYEQYV.

The chain uses TRBV27 and TRBJ1-2; D is perhaps TRBD1 (6 bases). This CDR3 spans 14 amino acids. The V end was cut by 4 bases, the J end by 7 bases, with 16 bases between. Looked up from germline, CDR1 is MNHEY and CDR2 is SMNVEV (reference sequence). The CDR3 bases are TGTGCCAGCAGTTATGTATTCGGGACAACTGGCTACACCTTC. It specifies CASSYVFGTTGYTF.

This clone has a handful of counts. This chain connects TRBV5-4 to TRBJ2-1; 15 bases are a match to TRBD2. The CDR3 is 15 residues long. V dropped 9 bases and J dropped 8; count of bases not matched to a gene: 9. Germline-derived CDR1 and CDR2 are SGHNT and YYREEE (reference sequence). CDR3 bases: TGTGCCATGAAACGGACTAGCGGGAGGGGGGATGAGCAGTTCTTC. Encoded protein: CAMKRTSGRGDEQFF.

The chain joins TRBV5-1 to TRBJ1-6; no clear D gene. This CDR3 region has 15 residues. V lost 5 bases, J lost 0 bases, and 9 bases lay in between. CDR1 and CDR2 (germline): SGHRS, YFSETQ. DNA for the CDR3: TGCGCCAGCAGGGATCCTAGCTCCTATAATTCACCCCTCCACTTT. Translation: CASRDPSSYNSPLHF.

This clone showed up just once. V is TRBV25-1 and J is TRBJ1-2; perhaps TRBD1 as D (6 bases). The CDR3 consists of 16 residues. CDR1 and CDR2 from the germline V gene are MGHDK and SYGVNS. The V end lost 0 bases, the J end lost 4 bases, and 15 bases lay between the germline ends. DNA of the CDR3: TGTGCCAGCAGTGAATATGGGACATTGACCCGCTATGGCTACACCTTC. Protein: CASSEYGTLTRYGYTF.

V and J are TRBV12-3 or TRBV12-4 and TRBJ2-5; D not certain. Trimming removed 5 bases at V and 8 bases at J, with 9 bases between. This CDR3 has 11 amino acids. This CDR3 is CASSATSTQYF. The CDR3 nucleotides read TGTGCCAGCAGTGCTACTTCCACCCAGTACTTC.

V is TRBV2 and J is TRBJ1-1, with D unclear. CDR1 is SNHLY and CDR2 is FYNNEI in the germline V gene. Trimming removed 3 bases from V and 4 bases from J, with 9 bases in between. This CDR3 region has 13 residues. The DNA of the CDR3 is TGTGCCAGCAGTGACGGCCCAGGCACTGAAGCTTTCTTT. This sequence encodes CASSDGPGTEAFF. The whole variable domain, remainder taken from reference TRBV2 and TRBJ1-1, is EPEVTQTPSHQVTQMGQEVILRCVPISNHLYFYWYRQILGQKVEFLVSFYNNEISEKSEIFDDQFSVERPDGSNFTLKIRSTKLEDSAMYFCASSDGPGTEAFFGQGTRLTVV.

V and J are TRBV2 and TRBJ1-6; D might be TRBD1 (5 bases). In germline, CDR1 is SNHLY, CDR2 FYNNEI. The CDR3 extends over 15 amino acids. The V and J ends lost 2 bases and 7 bases respectively, with 12 bases between them. This CDR3 is CASSEWGESNSPLHF. The CDR3 DNA is TGTGCCAGCAGTGAATGGGGGGAGTCGAATTCACCCCTCCACTTT.

This chain joins TRBV3-1 (or the pseudogene TRBV3-2) and TRBJ1-1; D is perhaps TRBD1 (5 bases). Trimming left V 4 bases short and J 2 bases short, with 11 bases between. Germline V gives CDR1 LGHDT, CDR2 YNNKEL (reference sequence). The CDR3 is made up of 14 amino acids. CDR3 loop: CASSRTGPNTEAFF. The CDR3 DNA reads TGTGCCAGCAGCCGCACAGGCCCTAACACTGAAGCTTTCTTT.

The genes are TRBV28 and TRBJ2-4; a weak D match, TRBD1 (6 bases). Germline V gene sequence: CDR1 MDHEN, CDR2 SYDVKM. The CDR3 contains 18 residues. With 5 bases removed from V and 6 bases from J, the gap between germline ends came to 26 bases. CDR3 DNA: TGTGCCAGCAGTCTACGGACAGCACTAGGAAGTTCTAGAAACATTCAGTACTTC. This sequence encodes CASSLRTALGSSRNIQYF.